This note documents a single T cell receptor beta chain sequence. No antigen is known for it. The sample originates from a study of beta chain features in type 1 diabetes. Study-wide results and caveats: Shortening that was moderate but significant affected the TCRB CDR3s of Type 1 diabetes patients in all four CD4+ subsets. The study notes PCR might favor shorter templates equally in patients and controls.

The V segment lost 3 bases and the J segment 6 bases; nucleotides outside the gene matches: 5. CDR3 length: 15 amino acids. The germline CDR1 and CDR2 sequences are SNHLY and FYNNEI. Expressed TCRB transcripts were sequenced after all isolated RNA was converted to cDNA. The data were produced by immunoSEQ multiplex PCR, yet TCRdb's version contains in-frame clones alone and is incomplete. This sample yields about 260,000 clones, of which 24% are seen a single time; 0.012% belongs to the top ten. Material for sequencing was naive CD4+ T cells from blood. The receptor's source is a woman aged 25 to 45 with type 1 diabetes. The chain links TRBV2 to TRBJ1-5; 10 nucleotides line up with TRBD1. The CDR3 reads CASSERTGGGQPQHF. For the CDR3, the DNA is TGTGCCAGCAGTGAGAGGACAGGGGGAGGTCAGCCCCAGCATTTT.